These T cell receptor beta chains were read from a single sample in a study of cytomegalovirus exposure and HLA in healthy donors. Libraries were prepared by immunoSEQ multiplex PCR; TCRdb keeps only in-frame clonotypes and omits some of them. This table lists tens of thousands of clones. Material for sequencing was PBMCs. The receptors were gathered from a young woman in good health and CMV-seropositive. Both conserved end residues are part of each CDR3. The D gene is left open where the match is weak.

CDR3: CASSGPGEAVRRETQYF
DNA: TGCGCCAGCAGCGGGCCGGGGGAAGCGGTGAGGAGGGAGACCCAGTACTTC
D: -
J: TRBJ2-5
V: TRBV5-1

CDR3: CATSSLTGYSNQPQHF
DNA: TGTGCCACCAGCAGCCTCACAGGGTATAGCAATCAGCCCCAGCATTTT
D: -
J: TRBJ1-5
V: TRBV15

CDR3: CASSLASPHGYTF
DNA: TGTGCCAGCAGCTTAGCTAGTCCTCATGGCTACACCTTC
D: -
J: TRBJ1-2
V: TRBV7-9

CDR3: CSVEGGLGYNEQFF
DNA: TGCAGCGTTGAAGGGGGACTAGGCTACAATGAGCAGTTCTTC
D: TRBD2
J: TRBJ2-1
V: TRBV29-1

CDR3: CASSPILGEGGYTF
DNA: TGTGCCAGCTCACCTATTCTAGGGGAAGGTGGCTACACCTTC
D: -
J: TRBJ1-2
V: TRBV18

CDR3: CASSSPYTIYF
DNA: TGTGCCAGTAGTTCCCCATACACCATATATTTT
D: -
J: TRBJ1-3
V: TRBV19

CDR3: CASNGRQGTAGELFF
DNA: TGTGCCAGCAACGGCCGACAGGGGACTGCCGGGGAGCTGTTTTTT
D: TRBD1
J: TRBJ2-2
V: TRBV2

CDR3: CASSYADKRAPTF
DNA: TGTGCCAGCAGTTACGCGGACAAGAGAGCTCCTACCTTC
D: -
J: TRBJ1-2
V: TRBV6-5

CDR3: CASSLVGQYNEQFF
DNA: TGTGCCAGCAGCTTAGTGGGGCAGTACAATGAGCAGTTCTTC
D: -
J: TRBJ2-1
V: TRBV7-6

CDR3: CASSLANEQFF
DNA: TGTGCCAGCAGTTTGGCCAATGAGCAGTTCTTC
D: -
J: TRBJ2-1
V: TRBV28

CDR3: CASSFTGVEQYF
DNA: TGTGCCAGCAGCTTCACGGGGGTCGAGCAGTACTTC
D: -
J: TRBJ2-7
V: TRBV7-2

CDR3: CASSRTGHNYGYTF
DNA: TGTGCCAGCAGTCGGACAGGCCATAACTATGGCTACACCTTC
D: TRBD1
J: TRBJ1-2
V: TRBV6-5

CDR3: CASSRTGYNEQFF
DNA: TGTGCCAGCAGCAGAACAGGGTACAATGAGCAGTTCTTC
D: -
J: TRBJ2-1
V: TRBV11-2

CDR3: CASSYGTIRYEQYF
DNA: TGTGCCAGCAGCTACGGGACAATTCGTTACGAGCAGTACTTC
D: -
J: TRBJ2-7
V: TRBV5-6

CDR3: CAISPRAPGNTIYF
DNA: TGTGCCATCAGTCCCAGGGCCCCCGGAAACACCATATATTTT
D: -
J: TRBJ1-3
V: TRBV10-3

CDR3: CASSSRTGGGNTIYF
DNA: TGTGCCAGCAGCTCCAGGACAGGAGGTGGAAACACCATATATTTT
D: TRBD1
J: TRBJ1-3
V: TRBV13

CDR3: CASSPNRGLNYYEQYF
DNA: TGTGCCAGCTCACCGAACAGGGGGTTGAACTACTACGAGCAGTACTTC
D: TRBD1
J: TRBJ2-7
V: TRBV18

CDR3: CASSLGDEQYF
DNA: TGTGCCAGCAGCTTAGGAGACGAGCAGTACTTC
D: -
J: TRBJ2-7
V: TRBV7-2

CDR3: CATSRTGSSYQPQHF
DNA: TGTGCCACCAGCAGGACAGGCTCCAGTTATCAGCCCCAGCATTTT
D: -
J: TRBJ1-5
V: TRBV15

CDR3: CAWSVLNRRAETQYF
DNA: TGTGCCTGGAGTGTACTTAACCGCAGGGCGGAGACCCAGTACTTC
D: -
J: TRBJ2-5
V: TRBV30

CDR3: CASSPGQYSNQPQHF
DNA: TGTGCCAGCTCACCTGGACAGTATAGCAATCAGCCCCAGCATTTT
D: -
J: TRBJ1-5
V: TRBV18

CDR3: CAWSVQGASYNSPLHF
DNA: TGTGCCTGGAGTGTTCAGGGGGCCAGCTATAATTCACCCCTCCACTTT
D: TRBD1
J: TRBJ1-6
V: TRBV30

CDR3: CASLQEFGNTIYF
DNA: TGCGCCAGTTTACAGGAGTTCGGAAACACCATATATTTT
D: -
J: TRBJ1-3
V: TRBV10-2

CDR3: CAWSGVAEQETQYF
DNA: TGTGCCTGGAGTGGTGTGGCCGAACAAGAGACCCAGTACTTC
D: -
J: TRBJ2-5
V: TRBV30

CDR3: CASSPAQGSTDTQYF
DNA: TGTGCCAGCTCACCTGCACAGGGGAGCACAGATACGCAGTATTTT
D: TRBD1
J: TRBJ2-3
V: TRBV18

CDR3: CASSPASGRAGELFF
DNA: TGCGCCAGCAGCCCGGCTAGCGGGAGGGCCGGGGAGCTGTTTTTT
D: TRBD2
J: TRBJ2-2
V: TRBV5-1

CDR3: CASLPSGSGTQYF
DNA: TGTGCCAGCCTCCCCTCGGGGTCGGGGACCCAGTACTTC
D: -
J: TRBJ2-5
V: TRBV28

CDR3: CASSEFEGAGGSYEQYF
DNA: TGTGCCAGCAGTGAATTTGAGGGAGCAGGGGGCTCCTACGAGCAGTACTTC
D: TRBD1
J: TRBJ2-7
V: TRBV2

CDR3: CASSLDVADTQYF
DNA: TGCGCCAGCAGCTTGGACGTAGCAGATACGCAGTATTTT
D: -
J: TRBJ2-3
V: TRBV5-1

CDR3: CASSQGQFGGTEAFF
DNA: TGTGCCAGCAGCCAGGGACAGTTCGGGGGCACTGAAGCTTTCTTT
D: TRBD1
J: TRBJ1-1
V: TRBV14

CDR3: CASSVSSGNTIYF
DNA: TGTGCCAGCAGTGTCAGCTCTGGAAACACCATATATTTT
D: -
J: TRBJ1-3
V: TRBV2

CDR3: CATEAPPGDTQYF
DNA: TGTGCCACCGAGGCCCCGCCAGGGGATACGCAGTATTTT
D: -
J: TRBJ2-3
V: TRBV6-1

CDR3: CASSTGNAYSNQPQHF
DNA: TGTGCCAGTAGTACGGGAAATGCTTATAGCAATCAGCCCCAGCATTTT
D: -
J: TRBJ1-5
V: TRBV19

CDR3: CASSSDRRGYTF
DNA: TGCGCCAGCAGCTCTGACAGGCGGGGCTACACCTTC
D: -
J: TRBJ1-2
V: TRBV5-1

CDR3: CASSAQGGNEQFF
DNA: TGTGCCAGCAGCGCACAAGGGGGCAATGAGCAGTTCTTC
D: -
J: TRBJ2-1
V: TRBV7-3

CDR3: CASSPRQGGLNEKLFF
DNA: TGTGCCAGCAGCCCCCGACAGGGGGGATTGAATGAAAAACTGTTTTTT
D: TRBD1
J: TRBJ1-4
V: TRBV9

CDR3: CASSSGTGVETQYF
DNA: TGTGCCAGCAGTTCGGGCACAGGGGTCGAGACCCAGTACTTC
D: TRBD1
J: TRBJ2-5
V: TRBV6-6

CDR3: CASSQGAVEGAGSYEQYF
DNA: TGCGCCAGCAGCCAAGGGGCCGTTGAGGGGGCGGGCTCCTACGAGCAGTACTTC
D: TRBD1
J: TRBJ2-7
V: TRBV4-1

CDR3: CASSYSTGTGTEAFF
DNA: TGTGCCAGCAGTTACTCGACAGGGACTGGCACTGAAGCTTTCTTT
D: TRBD1
J: TRBJ1-1
V: TRBV6-5

CDR3: CAWSQRDRVEQYF
DNA: TGTGCCTGGAGTCAACGGGACAGGGTTGAGCAGTACTTC
D: TRBD1
J: TRBJ2-7
V: TRBV30

CDR3: CASSPQGALDEQFF
DNA: TGTGCCAGCAGCCCGCAGGGGGCCCTTGATGAGCAGTTCTTC
D: TRBD1
J: TRBJ2-1
V: TRBV11-2

CDR3: CAWSVTQFNQPQHF
DNA: TGTGCCTGGAGTGTAACACAGTTCAATCAGCCCCAGCATTTT
D: -
J: TRBJ1-5
V: TRBV30

CDR3: CASSYSRAAPYEQYF
DNA: TGTGCCAGCAGTTACTCGAGGGCGGCCCCCTACGAGCAGTACTTC
D: -
J: TRBJ2-7
V: TRBV6-5

CDR3: CASSLSAGGRDEQYF
DNA: TGTGCCAGCAGTTTATCGGCAGGGGGCCGGGACGAGCAGTACTTC
D: TRBD1
J: TRBJ2-7
V: TRBV28

CDR3: CASSETGLAAGELFF
DNA: TGTGCCAGCAGCGAGACCGGACTAGCCGCCGGGGAGCTGTTTTTT
D: TRBD2
J: TRBJ2-2
V: TRBV7-3

CDR3: CASSIGTDIYGYTF
DNA: TGTGCCAGTAGTATCGGGACAGACATCTATGGCTACACCTTC
D: TRBD1
J: TRBJ1-2
V: TRBV19

CDR3: CASSVVEGTGTEAFF
DNA: TGTGCCAGCAGTGTCGTGGAGGGGACAGGCACTGAAGCTTTCTTT
D: TRBD1
J: TRBJ1-1
V: TRBV6-1

CDR3: CASSYYPGQGAGEQFF
DNA: TGTGCCAGCAGTTACTATCCGGGACAGGGGGCCGGTGAGCAGTTCTTC
D: TRBD1
J: TRBJ2-1
V: TRBV6-4

CDR3: CASSSDRGTDTQYF
DNA: TGTGCCAGCAGCTCCGACAGGGGAACGGATACGCAGTATTTT
D: TRBD1
J: TRBJ2-3
V: TRBV7-2

CDR3: CASMVGGADTQYF
DNA: TGTGCCAGCATGGTGGGGGGAGCAGATACGCAGTATTTT
D: -
J: TRBJ2-3
V: TRBV28

CDR3: CASSQSRSATEAFF
DNA: TGCGCCAGCAGCCAGTCCAGGTCCGCGACTGAAGCTTTCTTT
D: -
J: TRBJ1-1
V: TRBV4-1

CDR3: CASSLQDSNQPQHF
DNA: TGTGCCAGCAGCCTGCAGGATAGCAATCAGCCCCAGCATTTT
D: -
J: TRBJ1-5
V: TRBV5-8

CDR3: CASSEPAGAPSYEQYF
DNA: TGTGCCAGCAGTGAACCAGCGGGAGCCCCCTCCTACGAGCAGTACTTC
D: TRBD2
J: TRBJ2-7
V: TRBV2

CDR3: CASSLRGGTTEAFF
DNA: TGTGCCAGCAGTTTAAGGGGGGGGACCACTGAAGCTTTCTTT
D: -
J: TRBJ1-1
V: TRBV27

CDR3: CASAGELTDTQYF
DNA: TGTGCCAGCGCCGGGGAGCTCACAGATACGCAGTATTTT
D: -
J: TRBJ2-3
V: TRBV6-1